This TCR beta chain came from a study of blood T cell repertoires in COVID-19. The repertoire was sequenced with immunoSEQ multiplex PCR; TCRdb's copy has only in-frame clones and lacks some. The table shows more than 95,000 clones, with approximately 83% occurring only once. The length of the CDR3 is 15 residues. Germline CDR1 and CDR2: MNHEY and SMNVEV (reference sequence). J gave up 0 bases and V 3 bases, and 3 bases lay outside the gene matches. The chain has TRBV27 and TRBJ2-7; TRBD1 matches at 9 bases. The sequence derives from a man aged 45-60 years with acute or convalescent COVID-19. Input material: peripheral blood. As DNA, the CDR3 is TGTGCCAGCAGTTTGGACAGGGGATACTCCTACGAGCAGTACTTC. Amino acid sequence: CASSLDRGYSYEQYF.